These 8 T cell receptor beta chains were all obtained from the same sample, sequenced in a study of PD-1 blockade in classical Hodgkin lymphoma. Clones were read by immunoSEQ multiplex PCR, and TCRdb kept only the in-frame ones, dropping some. The repertoire holds 9,500 to 12,000 clones, with approximately 75% as singletons. Exposure to brentuximab vedotin varied, and each patient had relapsed following autologous stem cell transplantation. Sequenced material: peripheral blood mononuclear cells (PBMCs), taken at baseline. The source is a human donor with classical Hodgkin lymphoma.

The rearrangement links TRBV11-3 to TRBJ1-1, with a weak D call TRBD1 (5 bases). The CDR3 is 13 residues long. Trimming removed 5 bases from V and 6 bases from J, with 13 bases in between. CDR1 and CDR2 from the germline V gene are SGHNT and YENEEA. CDR3: CASSITGFAEAFF. The CDR3 DNA sequence: TGTGCCAGCAGCATTACAGGTTTCGCTGAAGCTTTCTTT.

The chain recombines TRBV2 with TRBJ2-3; 8 bases align to TRBD1. Germline V gene sequence: CDR1 SNHLY, CDR2 FYNNEI. J gave up 1 base and V 10 bases, and 19 bases lay outside the gene matches. CDR3 length equals 18 residues. The chain's CDR3 is CATMRGQVIPYGTDTQYF. The CDR3 nucleotides read TGTGCCACCATGAGGGGACAGGTCATCCCCTATGGCACAGATACGCAGTATTTT. Filled out from reference TRBV2 and TRBJ2-3, the complete variable domain reads EPEVTQTPSHQVTQMGQEVILRCVPISNHLYFYWYRQILGQKVEFLVSFYNNEISEKSEIFDDQFSVERPDGSNFTLKIRSTKLEDSAMYFCATMRGQVIPYGTDTQYFGPGTRLTVL.

J is TRBJ2-5 and V is TRBV5-6, with D perhaps matching TRBD2 (8 bases). V was trimmed by 6 bases and J by 2 bases, leaving 23 bases between them. CDR1 is SGHDT and CDR2 is YYEEEE in the germline V gene. This CDR3 has 17 residues. CDR3 DNA: TGTGCCAGCACCCCGGTTCAGGGGGTAGCGGGGCAAGAGACCCAGTACTTC. The encoded protein is CASTPVQGVAGQETQYF.

This clone qualifies as medium-sized (0.01 to 0.1%). This chain uses TRBV11-3 with TRBJ1-6; the D is unclear. CDR1 is SGHNT, CDR2 YENEEA, per germline. The CDR3 consists of 12 residues. Deletions cut 5 bases from V and 7 bases from J, with 6 bases between. The CDR3 spells CASSLENSPLHF. For the CDR3, the DNA is TGTGCCAGCAGCCTCGAGAATTCACCCCTCCACTTT. The full variable domain, with the rest looked up from reference TRBV11-3 and TRBJ1-6, is EAGVVQSPRYKIIEKKQPVAFWCNPISGHNTLYWYLQNLGQGPELLIRYENEEAVDDSQLPKDRFSAERLKGVDSTLKIQPAELGDSAVYLCASSLENSPLHFGNGTRLTVT.

This CDR3 reads CASSPRDRGDTEAFF. DNA for the CDR3: TGTGCCAGCAGCCCCCGGGACAGGGGGGACACTGAAGCTTTCTTT. The chain carries TRBV4-2 and TRBJ1-1; TRBD1 agrees at 11 bases. J was trimmed by 3 bases and V by 4 bases; bases with no gene match: 4. Looked up from germline, CDR1 is LGHNA and CDR2 is YNFKEQ. The CDR3 has 15 residues.

By proportion, this clone is medium-sized. V and J are TRBV28 and TRBJ2-3, with 9 bases matching TRBD1. V shed 6 bases, J shed 4 bases, and the junction held 8 bases outside the gene matches. CDR3 length: 15 residues. Per germline, CDR1 MDHEN and CDR2 SYDVKM. CDR3: CASSSDRGNADTQYF. The CDR3 DNA sequence: TGTGCCAGCAGCTCGGACAGGGGAAACGCAGATACGCAGTATTTT.

In the case of this clone: Here the CDR3 omits its conserved ending phenylalanine or tryptophan, so a read error is the likely source. The chain joins TRBV6-9 to TRBJ1-6; D possibly corresponds to TRBD1 (5 bases). This CDR3 has 16 amino acids. The V end lost 2 bases, the J end lost 13 bases, and 21 bases lay between the germline ends. Per the germline V gene, CDR1 is MNHGY and CDR2 is SVAAGI. CDR3 amino acids: CASSYSGRAAKGPLHV. CDR3 bases: TGTGCCAGCAGTTATAGCGGCAGGGCCGCTAAGGGGCCCCTCCACGTT.

This clone has only a few counts. This chain joins TRBV4-1 and TRBJ2-1; D unclear. This CDR3 comprises 13 residues. The germline CDR1 and CDR2 sequences are MGHRA and YSYEKL. The V gene lost 2 bases and the J gene lost 9 bases, with 11 bases spanning the gap. CDR3 sequence reads: CASSQTRASEQFF. The DNA for the CDR3 is TGCGCCAGCAGCCAAACACGGGCCTCTGAGCAGTTCTTC.